The sample holds many counts of the clone carrying this T cell receptor beta chain. Stated time point: before trial treatment. The donors, trial participants, received nivolumab, ipilimumab, aspirin, low-dose cyclophosphamide and low-dose radiotherapy. Qualifying patients carried advanced solid tumors devoid of tumor-infiltrating lymphocytes. These data belong to a study of low-dose radiotherapy and immunotherapy resistance in tumors. In the study overall: Dosing for Cohort 2 consisted of 1 Gy per fraction every two weeks, reaching a total of 13 Gy over 26 weeks. Ipilimumab 1 mg/kg every six weeks, together with nivolumab 240 mg every two weeks, was given intravenously to patients.

TRAV- and TRBV-specific primers, spanning alpha and beta chains, primed first-strand cDNA. For amplifying TCRs, the PCR ran for around 20 cycles with Phusion, which was used together with a constant-region primer and the adapter on the V primers. TCRdb independently ran MiXCR on the reads; one entry per CDR3 protein. This table holds tens of thousands of distinct CDR3 sequences, over 15% found once. V dropped 8 bases and J dropped 0 bases, with 7 bases sitting between them. There are 13 residues in the CDR3. CDR1 and CDR2 (germline): MGHDK, SYGVNS. The source was PBMCs, collected before treatment. The chain joins TRBV25-1 to TRBJ2-2; the D gene is possibly TRBD1 (6 bases). The sequence derives from a male donor with prostate cancer. In nucleotides, the CDR3 is TGTGCCAGCGGACAGACGAACACCGGGGAGCTGTTTTTT. It translates to CASGQTNTGELFF. The full variable domain, its missing parts supplied by reference TRBV25-1 and TRBJ2-2, is EADIYQTPRYLVIGTGKKITLECSQTMGHDKMYWYQQDPGMELHLIHYSYGVNSTEKGDLSSESTVSRIRTEHFPLTLESARPSHTSQYLCASGQTNTGELFFGEGSRLTVL.